This T cell receptor beta chain derives from a study of blood T cell repertoires in COVID-19. Study-wide context: COVID-19 samples, acute and convalescent, were from the United States, Italy and Spain. Nucleic acid was either cDNA or gDNA, and it came from T cells, B-cell-depleted T cells, or PBMCs.

In the authors' workflow: Reference gene primer amplification in the assay estimated nucleated cell counts. Assay: immunoSEQ multiplex PCR; the TCRdb copy retains only in-frame clones and omits some. V, J and clone size derive from that table, while D and trimming were established from the DNA sequence. The sample carries roughly 16,000 clones, about nine tenths recorded once. CDR1 SGHNT and CDR2 YYREEE come from the germline V gene (reference sequence). Trimming removed 2 bases from V and 0 bases from J; junction bases left unmatched: 5. The CDR3 runs 16 residues. Source material: peripheral blood. The gene calls are TRBV5-4 and TRBJ2-3; 8 bases map to TRBD2. The sequence was collected from a human donor in a cohort sampled during active COVID-19. This CDR3 is CASSFWREVSTDTQYF. The CDR3 coding sequence is TGTGCCAGCAGCTTTTGGCGGGAGGTGAGCACAGATACGCAGTATTTT.